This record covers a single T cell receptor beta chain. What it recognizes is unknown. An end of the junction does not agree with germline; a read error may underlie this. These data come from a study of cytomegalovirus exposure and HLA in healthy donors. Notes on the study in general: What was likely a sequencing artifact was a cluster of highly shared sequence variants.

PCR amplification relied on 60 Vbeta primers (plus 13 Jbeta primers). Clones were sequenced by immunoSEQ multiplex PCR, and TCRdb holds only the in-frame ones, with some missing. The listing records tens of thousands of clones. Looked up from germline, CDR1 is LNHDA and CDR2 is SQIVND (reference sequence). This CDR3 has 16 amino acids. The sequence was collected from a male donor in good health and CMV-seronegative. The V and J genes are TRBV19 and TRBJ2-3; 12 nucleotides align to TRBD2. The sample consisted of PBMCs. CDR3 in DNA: TGTGCCAGTAGCGGACTAGCGGGGATTCGCACAGATAAGCAGTATTTT. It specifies CASSGLAGIRTDKQYF.